This TCR beta chain was found in a study of OX40 agonist ivuxolimab in advanced cancers. Study at large: Therapy given before enrollment (anti-PD-1, anti-PD-L1 or anti-CTLA-4) was allowed, and roughly 42% had some.

Assay: immunoSEQ multiplex PCR; the TCRdb copy retains only in-frame clones and omits some. Of under 100,000 clones in the sample, roughly four fifths were seen once. This CDR3 is 15 amino acids long. V lost 3 bases and J lost 8, with 17 bases in between. In germline, CDR1 is SEHNR, CDR2 FQNEAQ (reference sequence). The receptor was derived from an adult with an advanced solid tumor such as melanoma, head and neck, liver or kidney cancer. Sequencing was performed on CD4+ or CD8+ T cells sorted from blood, taken in a trial of the OX40 agonist ivuxolimab. The genes are TRBV7-9 and TRBJ2-4, with D uncertain. The CDR3 sequence is CASSLAGTRLDIQYF. CDR3 bases: TGTGCCAGCAGCTTGGCTGGAACGCGACTGGACATTCAGTACTTC.